The rows below give T cell receptor beta chains drawn from one sample of a study of read filtering for tumor transcriptome and immune sequencing. Using its own MiXCR run on the reads, TCRdb lists one record per CDR3 protein. Altogether approximately 62,000 distinct CDR3 sequences are present, roughly 19% being singletons, with the ten largest covering roughly 10%. Sequenced: a population of CD138-negative cells sorted from bone marrow. These TCRs come from a donor older than 35 with multiple myeloma. The CDR3 runs from the conserved cysteine through the conserved F or W. A D gene is named only where the DNA matches it firmly. Size values are once, few and many counts, or a class for expanded clones, and some rows have none.

size: many; D: TRBD1; V: TRBV20-1; J: TRBJ1-1; DNA: TGCAGTGCAAACAGGGGGGGCACTGAAGCTTTCTTT; CDR3: CSANRGGTEAFF
size: many; D: -; V: TRBV5-1; J: TRBJ2-7; DNA: TGCGCCAGCAGACCGCTGGGTAGGGAGGACAGATCCCCTTACGAGCAGTACTTC; CDR3: CASRPLGREDRSPYEQYF
size: many; D: TRBD2; V: TRBV5-1; J: TRBJ2-1; DNA: TGCGCCAGCAGCCCGGGGGGGTTGTACAATGAGCAGTTCTTC; CDR3: CASSPGGLYNEQFF
size: many; D: -; V: TRBV20-1; J: TRBJ1-5; DNA: TGCAGTGCTAGAGGAGGGGTCAGCAATCAGCCCCAGCATTTT; CDR3: CSARGGVSNQPQHF
size: few; D: -; V: TRBV5-1; J: TRBJ1-2; DNA: TGCGCCAGCAGCTTGGCTCCCCGGCGGGCCTTAACTAACTATGGCTACACCTTC; CDR3: CASSLAPRRALTNYGYTF
size: -; D: -; V: TRBV19; J: TRBJ2-6; DNA: TGTGCCAGTAGTACAATAGCAGGAACTGGGGCCAACGTCCTGACTTTC; CDR3: CASSTIAGTGANVLTF
size: many; D: TRBD2; V: TRBV19; J: TRBJ2-1; DNA: TGTGCCAGTAGTGGAGATAGCGGGAGGTCTTACAATGAGCAGTTCTTC; CDR3: CASSGDSGRSYNEQFF
size: few; D: -; V: TRBV7-8; J: TRBJ1-2; DNA: TGTGCCAGCAGCCCTAGGAGGGGGACCTATGGCTACACCTTC; CDR3: CASSPRRGTYGYTF
size: -; D: TRBD1; V: TRBV7-9; J: TRBJ1-2; DNA: TGTGCCAGCAGCCCCCCAGGACAGGGTCTTAATGGCTACACCTTC; CDR3: CASSPPGQGLNGYTF
size: many; D: TRBD1; V: TRBV7-9; J: TRBJ2-1; DNA: TGTGCCAGCACGAAAGACAGGGGACTCTACAATGAGCAGTTCTTC; CDR3: CASTKDRGLYNEQFF
size: -; D: -; V: TRBV20-1; J: TRBJ1-5; DNA: TGCAGTGCTAATCTGGAGGTGGCTGGGCAGCCCCAGCATTTT; CDR3: CSANLEVAGQPQHF
size: once; D: TRBD1; V: TRBV7-9; J: TRBJ2-7; DNA: TGTGCCAGCAGCTCACTTCAGGGGGCGGGGGAGCAGTACTTC; CDR3: CASSSLQGAGEQYF
size: many; D: TRBD2; V: TRBV30; J: TRBJ2-5; DNA: TGTGCCTGGAGACAGCGGGGGGGCTTAGAGACCCAGTACTTC; CDR3: CAWRQRGGLETQYF
size: many; D: TRBD1; V: TRBV5-1; J: TRBJ2-5; DNA: TGCGCCAGCAGCTGGGGACAGAACCAAGAGACCCAGTACTTC; CDR3: CASSWGQNQETQYF
size: few; D: TRBD1; V: TRBV6-1; J: TRBJ2-4; DNA: TGTGCCAGCAGTGACTGGGGACAGGGCGAAAACATTCAGTACTTC; CDR3: CASSDWGQGENIQYF
size: many; D: -; V: TRBV19; J: TRBJ1-1; DNA: TGTGCCAGTAGTATCGGGGGGCTCGGCACTGAAGCTTTCTTT; CDR3: CASSIGGLGTEAFF
size: many; D: -; V: TRBV5-4; J: TRBJ2-5; DNA: TGTGCCAGCAGCGCTGGACGGAGACAAGAGACCCAGTACTTC; CDR3: CASSAGRRQETQYF
size: many; D: -; V: TRBV30; J: TRBJ2-7; DNA: TGTGCCTGGAGTGTATCGTCCGCTAGCTACACCTACGAGCAGTACTTC; CDR3: CAWSVSSASYTYEQYF
size: medium-sized; D: TRBD1; V: TRBV5-1; J: TRBJ1-1; DNA: TGCGCCAGCAGCACCACAGGGGGCTACTCGAACACTGAAGCTTTCTTT; CDR3: CASSTTGGYSNTEAFF
size: many; D: TRBD2; V: TRBV20-1; J: TRBJ2-1; DNA: TGCAGTGCTAGGCAATACGGACTAGCGGGCTCCTACAATGAGCAGTTCTTC; CDR3: CSARQYGLAGSYNEQFF
size: many; D: -; V: TRBV6-6; J: TRBJ2-7; DNA: TGTGCCAGCAATCTCATCCGTGGCGGGGCCCCCGAGCAGTACTTC; CDR3: CASNLIRGGAPEQYF
size: many; D: TRBD1; V: TRBV20-1; J: TRBJ2-3; DNA: TGCAGCGCCAAGACAGGGCTTGGCGCAGATACGCAGTATTTT; CDR3: CSAKTGLGADTQYF
size: many; D: -; V: TRBV3-1; J: TRBJ2-5; DNA: TGTGCCAGCAGCCAAGATTGGGGACGGTCCGCTCAAGAGACCCAGTACTTC; CDR3: CASSQDWGRSAQETQYF
size: many; D: TRBD1; V: TRBV7-9; J: TRBJ1-5; DNA: TGTGCCAGCAGCTTAGCAGGACAGGACAATCAGCCCCAGCATTTT; CDR3: CASSLAGQDNQPQHF
size: many; D: -; V: TRBV11-2; J: TRBJ1-1; DNA: TGTGCCAGCAGCTTAGATGCTAACACTGAAGCTTTCTTT; CDR3: CASSLDANTEAFF
size: many; D: -; V: TRBV7-9; J: TRBJ2-5; DNA: TGTGCCAGCAGCTTAGAAGGTCTGGCAGCCCAAGAGACCCAGTACTTC; CDR3: CASSLEGLAAQETQYF
size: many; D: -; V: TRBV19; J: TRBJ2-1; DNA: TGTGCCAGTAACTCCTACAATGAGCAGTTCTTC; CDR3: CASNSYNEQFF
size: -; D: -; V: TRBV7-9; J: TRBJ2-5; DNA: TGTGCCAGCAGCTACCTTACGGGGGAAGAGACCCAGTACTTC; CDR3: CASSYLTGEETQYF
size: many; D: TRBD1; V: TRBV10-3; J: TRBJ2-7; DNA: TGTGCCATCAGTGACTCGCGCGCCCGGGACAGGGGGCTTTACGAGCAGTACTTC; CDR3: CAISDSRARDRGLYEQYF
size: -; D: -; V: TRBV10-3; J: TRBJ1-3; DNA: TGTGCCATCAGTCTTACAGGCTCTGGAAACACCATATATTTT; CDR3: CAISLTGSGNTIYF
size: many; D: -; V: TRBV28; J: TRBJ2-7; DNA: TGTGCCAGCAGTTCAGGCTACGAGCAGTACTTC; CDR3: CASSSGYEQYF
size: few; D: -; V: TRBV9; J: TRBJ2-2; DNA: TGTGCCAGCAGCGTAGCCTTACTAGATGGCGGGGAGCTGTTTTTT; CDR3: CASSVALLDGGELFF
size: many; D: -; V: TRBV20-1; J: TRBJ2-2; DNA: TGCAGTGCTAGAGAGTCAGGAGTAAGGCGGGAGCTGTTTTTT; CDR3: CSARESGVRRELFF
size: few; D: -; V: TRBV9; J: TRBJ2-3; DNA: TGTGCCAGCAGCGTAGCCGGACACCGCACAGATACGCAGTATTTT; CDR3: CASSVAGHRTDTQYF
size: many; D: -; V: TRBV20-1; J: TRBJ1-1; DNA: TGCAGTGCGTCCGGGACACTGAACACTGAAGCTTTCTTT; CDR3: CSASGTLNTEAFF
size: many; D: -; V: TRBV29-1; J: TRBJ1-1; DNA: TGCAGCGTTAAGTTGGCAACTGAAGCTTTCTTT; CDR3: CSVKLATEAFF
size: many; D: TRBD1; V: TRBV20-1; J: TRBJ1-6; DNA: TGCAGTGCGGCCACAGGGGGCTATAATAATTCACCCCTCCACTTT; CDR3: CSAATGGYNNSPLHF
size: once; D: -; V: TRBV30; J: TRBJ2-7; DNA: TGTGCCTGGACAGCGGGTGGCGAGCAGTACTTC; CDR3: CAWTAGGEQYF
size: many; D: -; V: TRBV2; J: TRBJ1-6; DNA: TGTGCCAGCAGGGCCCTCTCGACAGTCGGATCACCCCTCCACTTT; CDR3: CASRALSTVGSPLHF
size: once; D: -; V: TRBV6-6; J: TRBJ2-7; DNA: TGTGCCAGCAGTTACTCGGCGGACTACACCAACGAGCAGTACTTC; CDR3: CASSYSADYTNEQYF
size: many; D: -; V: TRBV28; J: TRBJ1-1; DNA: TGTGCCAGCAGTTTAAATGGGCCAGCGTCCATGAACACTGAAGCTTTCTTT; CDR3: CASSLNGPASMNTEAFF
size: many; D: TRBD1; V: TRBV28; J: TRBJ2-7; DNA: TGTGCCAGCAGTTTGACAGGGGCCTACGAGCAGTACTTC; CDR3: CASSLTGAYEQYF
size: many; D: TRBD2; V: TRBV20-1; J: TRBJ2-5; DNA: TGCAGTGCTAGAGATTGGACTAGCTGGGAGACCCAGTACTTC; CDR3: CSARDWTSWETQYF
size: many; D: -; V: TRBV2; J: TRBJ2-4; DNA: TGTGCCAGCAGTGAAGATGGAGGGATCAAAAACATTCAGTACTTC; CDR3: CASSEDGGIKNIQYF
size: -; D: TRBD1; V: TRBV4-1; J: TRBJ2-6; DNA: TGCGCCAGCAGCCCGACAGGGGCCAACGTCCCGACTTTC; CDR3: CASSPTGANVPTF
size: many; D: -; V: TRBV7-9; J: TRBJ2-2; DNA: TGTGCCAGCAGCTCCCCGGTCGGGGGACCGAACACCGGGGAGCTGTTTTTT; CDR3: CASSSPVGGPNTGELFF
size: many; D: -; V: TRBV15; J: TRBJ1-1; DNA: TGTGCCACCAGCAGAGGAAGTATCCTCACTGAAGCTTTCTTT; CDR3: CATSRGSILTEAFF
size: many; D: -; V: TRBV5-1; J: TRBJ1-4; DNA: TGCGCCAGCAGCTTGGGATTTCAGGGAACTAATGAAAAACTGTTTTTT; CDR3: CASSLGFQGTNEKLFF
size: many; D: -; V: TRBV5-1; J: TRBJ2-5; DNA: TGCGCCAGCAGCTTGCGCCCCCAGGGGAGCCGGGAGACCCAGTACTTC; CDR3: CASSLRPQGSRETQYF